What follows is one T cell receptor (beta chain) and its context. The data belong to a study of blood T cell repertoires in COVID-19. Original processing notes: Cell counts per sample came from amplifying reference gene primers. Using immunoSEQ multiplex PCR, the repertoire was profiled, and TCRdb retains in-frame clones only, with some absent. V, J and clone size are taken as reported in that table, and D and trimming were inferred from the DNA itself. The sample contains 150,000 to 200,000 clones, around 90% of which appear only once. Germline values: CDR1 LNHDA, CDR2 SQIVND (reference sequence). The length of the CDR3 is 14 residues. V lost 7 bases and J lost 7; bases outside the gene matches: 4.

The origin of this receptor is a man between 60 and 70 years old with active or convalescent COVID-19. V usage is TRBV19 and J usage is TRBJ2-1; TRBD2 agrees at 13 bases. Sequencing was performed on peripheral blood. CDR3 nucleotide sequence: TGTGCCAGTATGGGACTAGCGGGGTGGAATGAGCAGTTCTTC. Its protein is CASMGLAGWNEQFF. The complete variable domain, with remaining parts taken from reference TRBV19 and TRBJ2-1, reads DGGITQSPKYLFRKEGQNVTLSCEQNLNHDAMYWYRQDPGQGLRLIYYSQIVNDFQKGDIAEGYSVSREKKESFPLTVTSAQKNPTAFYLCASMGLAGWNEQFFGPGTRLTVL.